Below are 29 T cell receptor beta chains sequenced from a single sample in a study of cytomegalovirus exposure and HLA in healthy donors. PCR amplification relied on 60 Vbeta primers (plus 13 Jbeta primers). Only in-frame clones appear in the TCRdb table, and some are missing; sequencing was by immunoSEQ multiplex PCR. Here the sample spans about 200,000 clones, approximately 78% being singletons. Source material: PBMCs. The source of these receptors is a woman in her forties or fifties in good health and CMV-seropositive.

This clone was detected once. Within the sample, other DNA sequences also encode this same CDR3. The chain links TRBV19 to TRBJ1-5, with 9 bases fitting TRBD1. CDR3 length equals 14 residues. Germline V gene sequence: CDR1 LNHDA, CDR2 SQIVND (reference sequence). Trimming cost V 4 bases and J 6 bases; bases outside gene matches: 4. CDR3 sequence (DNA): TGTGCCAGTAGTACGACAGGGGGTGGTCAGCCCCAGCATTTT. Protein product: CASSTTGGGQPQHF.

V usage is TRBV28 and J usage is TRBJ2-7; 8 bases align to TRBD2. The CDR3 sequence is 15 residues long. Looked up from germline, CDR1 is MDHEN and CDR2 is SYDVKM. The V and J ends lost 7 bases and 0 bases, in that order; junction bases with no gene match: 8. This chain's CDR3 is CASNDVAGSSYEQYF. CDR3 in DNA: TGTGCCAGCAATGACGTAGCGGGGAGCTCCTACGAGCAGTACTTC.

The genes are TRBV9 and TRBJ2-3; the D gene is possibly TRBD2 (5 bases). CDR1 SGDLS and CDR2 YYNGEE come from the germline V gene. The CDR3 is made up of 16 amino acids. Trimming left V 3 bases short and J 0 bases short, with 14 bases between. The CDR3 DNA reads TGTGCCAGCAGCGAGACCCGGGAAGCCAGCACAGATACGCAGTATTTT. It encodes CASSETREASTDTQYF.

This sequence joins TRBV5-4 and TRBJ1-1; D not certain. The germline V gene has CDR1 SGHNT and CDR2 YYREEE (reference sequence). V was clipped by 0 bases and J by 7 bases, with 16 bases between them. This CDR3 is 15 amino acids long. CDR3 amino acids: CASSLGLGYAVEAFF. In DNA form, the CDR3 reads TGTGCCAGCAGCTTGGGACTAGGGTATGCAGTTGAAGCTTTCTTT.

This clone is medium-sized. The CDR3 spells CASSTDRGKWGEQYF. The CDR3 coding sequence is TGCGCCAGCAGCACCGACAGGGGAAAATGGGGCGAGCAGTACTTC. This chain links TRBV5-1 with TRBJ2-7, with 8 bases identical to TRBD1. CDR1 and CDR2 (germline): SGHRS, YFSETQ. Trimming cost V 4 bases and J 6 bases; bases outside gene matches: 12. The CDR3 spans 15 residues.

This clone has only a few counts. The rearrangement joins TRBV5-4 to TRBJ2-5, with D tentatively TRBD1 (5 bases). The CDR3 totals 15 residues. Between the trimmed V and J ends, which lost 0 bases and 2 bases, there was a span of 11 bases. CDR1 and CDR2 from the germline V gene are SGHNT and YYREEE (reference sequence). CDR3 sequence (DNA): TGTGCCAGCAGCTTGGAGGGGTGGGGTCAAGAGACCCAGTACTTC. Translated, it gives CASSLEGWGQETQYF.

This sequence joins TRBV10-3 and TRBJ1-5; 8 positions match TRBD1. Germline V gives CDR1 ENHRY, CDR2 SYGVKD. The CDR3 has 13 amino acids. Losses at the gene ends were 2 bases for V and 7 bases for J; bases not matched to a gene: 1. The DNA of the CDR3 is TGTGCCATCAGTGAGGGACAGGGACAGCCCCAGCATTTT. Translated: CAISEGQGQPQHF.

This chain connects TRBV11-3 to TRBJ1-3; D unresolved. V was shortened by 5 bases and J by 3 bases, with 8 bases between the two germline ends. Germline-derived CDR1 and CDR2 are SGHNT and YENEEA. The CDR3 has 13 residues. In nucleotides, the CDR3 is TGTGCCAGCAGCCCATCCGGTGGAAACACCATATATTTT. This codes for CASSPSGGNTIYF.

This clone was counted a single time. The rearrangement uses TRBV28 and TRBJ1-3; TRBD1 agrees at 9 bases. Germline CDR1 is MDHEN and CDR2 is SYDVKM. There are 17 residues in the CDR3. V shed 4 bases and J 3 bases; nucleotides not matched to a gene: 10. As DNA, the CDR3 is TGTGCCAGCAGTTCGCCTGGGACAGGGAAGGATGGAAACACCATATATTTT. It yields the protein CASSSPGTGKDGNTIYF.

The CDR3 reads CASSPGQGPAYEQYF. In DNA form, the CDR3 reads TGTGCCAGCAGCCCCGGACAGGGTCCCGCCTACGAGCAGTACTTC. The rearrangement links TRBV7-2 to TRBJ2-7, with TRBD1 identical over 8 bases. The CDR3 is 15 amino acids. The ends lost 5 bases at V and 2 bases at J; junction bases unmatched: 8. The germline gives CDR1 SGHTA, CDR2 FQGNSA.

The chain combines TRBV7-2 with TRBJ1-2; 7 bases map to TRBD1. The trim removed 6 bases at V and 8 bases at J, leaving 6 bases unmatched. In germline, CDR1 is SGHTA, CDR2 FQGNSA. The CDR3 spans 12 residues. Written as DNA, the CDR3 is TGTGCCAGCAGGACAGGGATCTCCGGCTACACCTTC. Protein product: CASRTGISGYTF.

The rearrangement uses TRBV28 and TRBJ2-1; D not certain. Germline V gene sequence: CDR1 MDHEN, CDR2 SYDVKM. The CDR3 covers 13 residues. V shed 3 bases and J shed 7 bases, with 10 bases lying between them. The CDR3 nucleotides are TGTGCCAGCAGTTTGAACAACCTGAATGAGCAGTTCTTC. Translated, it gives CASSLNNLNEQFF.

The CDR3 protein is CASRPSQGAISYEQYF. DNA for the CDR3: TGCGCCAGCAGGCCCTCACAGGGGGCTATCAGCTACGAGCAGTACTTC. V is TRBV10-2 and J is TRBJ2-7; 9 nucleotides agree with TRBD1. Germline V gives CDR1 WSHSY, CDR2 SAAADI. The V gene end was trimmed by 6 bases and the J gene end by 3 bases; junction bases not matched to a gene: 12. CDR3 size: 16 residues.

The genes are TRBV5-6 and TRBJ1-2, with no clear D. The CDR3 runs 12 residues. Germline CDR1 and CDR2: SGHDT and YYEEEE. V was cut by 4 bases and J by 5 bases, with 9 bases left in between. The DNA for the CDR3 is TGTGCCAGCAGCCCCCGCGGGTATGGCTACACCTTC. Amino acids: CASSPRGYGYTF.

The chain is built from TRBV6-5 and TRBJ2-7; 7 positions agree with TRBD1. With V trimmed by 2 bases and J by 3 bases, 7 bases remained unmatched. CDR1 is MNHEY and CDR2 is SVGAGI in the germline V gene. This CDR3 contains 15 residues. The chain's CDR3 is CASSYTGQDFYEQYF. In nucleotides, the CDR3 is TGTGCCAGCAGTTACACAGGACAGGACTTCTACGAGCAGTACTTC.

The chain carries TRBV5-1 and TRBJ2-1; 12 bases agree with TRBD2. Germline CDR1 is SGHRS and CDR2 is YFSETQ. Trimming cost V 4 bases and J 8 bases; bases outside gene matches: 7. CDR3 length equals 15 residues. The CDR3 spells CASSPTSGSAYEQFF. The CDR3 DNA follows: TGCGCCAGCAGCCCGACTAGCGGGAGTGCTTATGAGCAGTTCTTC.

V and J are TRBV4-1 and TRBJ1-3, with D unclear. The CDR3 spans 15 residues. The germline gives CDR1 MGHRA, CDR2 YSYEKL. V dropped 3 bases and J dropped 0 bases, with 9 bases sitting between them. The CDR3 loop is CASSHERSSGNTIYF. In DNA, the CDR3 is TGCGCCAGCAGCCATGAGCGGTCCTCTGGAAACACCATATATTTT.

This chain joins TRBV19 and TRBJ1-4, with 7 bases identical to TRBD1. In germline, CDR1 is LNHDA, CDR2 SQIVND (reference sequence). The length of the CDR3 is 14 residues. After removal of 3 bases from V and 8 bases from J, the junction contained 6 bases not matched to a gene. Here the CDR3 reads CASSIRQGWEKLFF. In nucleotides, the CDR3 is TGTGCCAGTAGTATCAGACAGGGTTGGGAAAAACTGTTTTTT.

The chain uses TRBV27 and TRBJ2-1, with D perhaps matching TRBD2 (6 bases). The CDR3 extends over 15 amino acids. V lost 8 bases, J lost 7 bases, and 21 bases lay in between. Germline lookup yields CDR1 MNHEY and CDR2 SMNVEV (reference sequence). For the CDR3, the DNA is TGTGCCAGCGGGCGGGGAGCGGCCCCTGGGAATGAGCAGTTCTTC. Translated, it gives CASGRGAAPGNEQFF.

V and J are TRBV30 and TRBJ2-3, with 7 bases fitting TRBD2. Unmatched junction bases numbered 9, after V lost 1 base and J lost 5 bases. Germline loops: CDR1 GTSNPN, CDR2 SVGIG (reference sequence). This CDR3 is built from 15 residues. The CDR3 is CAWSGLAGVGDTQYF. The CDR3 DNA sequence: TGTGCCTGGAGTGGCTTGGCGGGAGTCGGAGATACGCAGTATTTT.

This clone showed up just once. The chain carries TRBV11-1 and TRBJ1-1, with D hard to call. Trimming cost V 5 bases and J 11 bases, with 18 bases left between them. The CDR3 runs to 13 residues. The germline V gene encodes CDR1 SGHAT and CDR2 FQDESV (reference sequence). CDR3: CASSAVEGRGAFF. The DNA of the CDR3 is TGTGCCAGCAGCGCAGTCGAGGGCCGTGGGGCTTTCTTT.

This sequence joins TRBV18 and TRBJ2-1, with a tentative D call TRBD2 (6 bases). The germline V gene has CDR1 KGHSH and CDR2 LQKENI. The CDR3 contains 16 residues. The V and J ends lost 0 bases and 0 bases respectively, with 9 bases between them. For the CDR3, the DNA is TGTGCCAGCTCACCACCTAGCGGAGCCTCCTACAATGAGCAGTTCTTC. It specifies CASSPPSGASYNEQFF.

The chain couples TRBV19 to TRBJ1-2; D not certain. The CDR3 covers 11 residues. Germline V gene lookup returns CDR1 LNHDA and CDR2 SQIVND (reference sequence). V was trimmed by 5 bases and J by 5 bases, leaving 6 bases between them. The CDR3 bases are TGTGCCAGTAGTCAAGAGTATGGCTACACCTTC. This gives the protein CASSQEYGYTF.

This clone was found once. Mismatch with germline at one junction end may stem from a read error. The V and J genes are TRBV5-1 and TRBJ2-6, with TRBD1 as a possible D gene (5 bases). The germline V gene encodes CDR1 SGHRS and CDR2 YFSETQ. The CDR3 covers 15 residues. CDR3 region: CASSLRESGANGLTF. In nucleotides, the CDR3 is TGCGCCAGCAGCTTGAGGGAATCTGGGGCCAACGGCCTGACTTTC.

The chain links TRBV6-1 to TRBJ1-4, with D perhaps matching TRBD1 (6 bases). The V end lost 8 bases, the J end lost 15 bases, and 22 bases lay between the germline ends. CDR3 length equals 13 residues. The germline CDR1 and CDR2 sequences are MNHNS and SASEGT. Written as DNA, the CDR3 is TGTGCCAGCTCCTCCCTAGGGGGGGGCAAGGTGTTTTTT. Translation: CASSSLGGGKVFF.

This clone was counted between two and nine times. This chain joins TRBV5-6 and TRBJ2-1; maybe TRBD2 (5 bases). Trimming cost V 0 bases and J 7 bases, with 14 bases left between them. Germline V gene data show CDR1 as SGHDT and CDR2 as YYEEEE. CDR3 size: 15 residues. CDR3 sequence (DNA): TGTGCCAGCAGCTTGGGCCGGGGAAGCATGAATGAGCAGTTCTTC. Its protein product is CASSLGRGSMNEQFF.

The chain joins TRBV5-6 to TRBJ1-5; 9 nucleotides agree with TRBD1. The CDR3 is 15 residues long. V lost 1 base to trimming and J lost 4 bases; unmatched junction nucleotides: 3. From germline, CDR1 is SGHDT and CDR2 YYEEEE. CDR3 region: CASSLRGQGNQPQHF. DNA for the CDR3: TGTGCCAGCAGCTTGCGGGGACAGGGAAATCAGCCCCAGCATTTT. The complete variable domain, with remaining parts taken from reference TRBV5-6 and TRBJ1-5, reads DAGVTQSPTHLIKTRGQQVTLRCSPKSGHDTVSWYQQALGQGPQFIFQYYEEEERQRGNFPDRFSGHQFPNYSSELNVNALLLGDSALYLCASSLRGQGNQPQHFGDGTRLSIL.

The chain recombines TRBV28 with TRBJ2-5; 10 bases line up with TRBD1. The J call is in doubt because the DNA end fits TRBJ2-7 better. CDR1 MDHEN and CDR2 SYDVKM come from the germline V gene. CDR3 length: 14 residues. The CDR3 here is CASSRTGGVYEQYF. For the CDR3, the DNA is TGTGCCAGCAGCCGGACAGGGGGGGTCTACGAGCAGTACTTC.

The gene calls are TRBV11-2 and TRBJ2-5; D gene unclear. The germline CDR1 and CDR2 sequences are SGHAT and FQNNGV. The CDR3 spans 15 residues. Trimming left V 5 bases short and J 2 bases short, with 15 bases between. As DNA, the CDR3 is TGTGCCAGCAGCCCTTCCCCCGCGCGACAAGAGACCCAGTACTTC. It translates to CASSPSPARQETQYF.